This TCR beta chain was documented in a study of cytomegalovirus exposure and HLA in healthy donors. Study-wide findings and caveats: HLA alleles showed associations with around 15,000 TCR beta sequences in a later analysis, at a 0.05 false discovery rate. The investigators catalogued 164 TCR beta chains as cytomegalovirus-associated.

As concerns this clone: Antigen: not known.

Use of 60 Vbeta and 13 Jbeta primers characterized the PCR. TCRdb keeps only in-frame clones here, not all; method: immunoSEQ multiplex PCR. The table shows 85,000 to 100,000 clones, with 50% to 80% occurring only once. V lost 0 bases to trimming and J lost 5 bases; unmatched junction nucleotides: 4. The germline CDR1 and CDR2 sequences are SGDLS and YYNGEE. The CDR3 covers 15 residues. Specimen: PBMCs. The source of this sequence is a man aged 60 to 75 in good health and CMV-seronegative. The chain combines TRBV9 with TRBJ2-5, with 10 bases identical to TRBD1. The DNA of the CDR3 is TGTGCCAGCAGCGTAGTAGGACAGGGGGGTGAGACCCAGTACTTC. Amino acids: CASSVVGQGGETQYF.